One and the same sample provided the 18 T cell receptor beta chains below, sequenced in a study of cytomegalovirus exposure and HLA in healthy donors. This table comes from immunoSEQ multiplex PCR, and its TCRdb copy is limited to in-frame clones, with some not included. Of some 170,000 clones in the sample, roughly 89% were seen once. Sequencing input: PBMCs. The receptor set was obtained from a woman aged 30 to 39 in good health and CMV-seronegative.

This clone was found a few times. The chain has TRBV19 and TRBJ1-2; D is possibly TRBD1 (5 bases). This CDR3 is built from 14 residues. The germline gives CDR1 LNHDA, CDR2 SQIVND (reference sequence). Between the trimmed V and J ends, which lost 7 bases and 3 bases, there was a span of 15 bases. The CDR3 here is CASIRGRQDYGYTF. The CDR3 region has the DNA TGTGCCAGTATCCGGGGGAGGCAGGACTATGGCTACACCTTC.

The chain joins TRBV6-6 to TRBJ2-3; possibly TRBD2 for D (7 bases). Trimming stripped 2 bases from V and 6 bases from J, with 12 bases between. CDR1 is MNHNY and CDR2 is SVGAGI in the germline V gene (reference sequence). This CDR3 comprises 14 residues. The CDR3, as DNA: TGTGCCAGCAGTTACAGGGGGGGATATGATACGCAGTATTTT. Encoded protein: CASSYRGGYDTQYF.

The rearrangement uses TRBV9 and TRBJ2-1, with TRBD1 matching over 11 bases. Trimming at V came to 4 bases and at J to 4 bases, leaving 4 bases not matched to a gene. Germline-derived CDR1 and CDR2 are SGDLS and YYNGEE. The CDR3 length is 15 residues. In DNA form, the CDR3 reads TGTGCCAGCAGCCCTGGGACAGGGGGGTACAATGAGCAGTTCTTC. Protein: CASSPGTGGYNEQFF.

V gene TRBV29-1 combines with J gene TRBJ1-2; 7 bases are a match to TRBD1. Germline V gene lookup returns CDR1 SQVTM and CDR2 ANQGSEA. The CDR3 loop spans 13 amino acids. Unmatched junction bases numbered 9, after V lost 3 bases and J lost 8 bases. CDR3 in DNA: TGCAGCGTTGAGCCGGACAGGTTTGGCGGCTACACCTTC. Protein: CSVEPDRFGGYTF.

The CDR3 region is CASSIHRALIDQPQHF. The DNA of the CDR3 is TGTGCCAGCAGTATTCACAGGGCCCTAATAGATCAGCCCCAGCATTTT. This chain links TRBV2 with TRBJ1-5; weak D call: TRBD1 (6 bases). Germline CDR1 reads SNHLY; CDR2 reads FYNNEI. This CDR3 comprises 16 residues. Trimming shortened V by 5 bases and J by 5 bases, and 19 bases separated the two germline ends.

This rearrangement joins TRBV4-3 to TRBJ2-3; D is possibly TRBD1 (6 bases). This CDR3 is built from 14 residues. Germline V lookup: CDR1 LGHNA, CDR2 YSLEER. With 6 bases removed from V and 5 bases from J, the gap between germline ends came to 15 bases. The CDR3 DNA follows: TGCGCCAGCAGTCGATGGACAGCCAAAGATACGCAGTATTTT. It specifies CASSRWTAKDTQYF.

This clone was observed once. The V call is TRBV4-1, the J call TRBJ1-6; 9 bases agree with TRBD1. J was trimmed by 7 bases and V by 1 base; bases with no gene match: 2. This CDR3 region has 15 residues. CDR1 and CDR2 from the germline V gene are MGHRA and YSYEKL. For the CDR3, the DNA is TGCGCCAGCAGCCAAGCGGACAGGGGCAATTCACCCCTCCACTTT. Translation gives CASSQADRGNSPLHF.

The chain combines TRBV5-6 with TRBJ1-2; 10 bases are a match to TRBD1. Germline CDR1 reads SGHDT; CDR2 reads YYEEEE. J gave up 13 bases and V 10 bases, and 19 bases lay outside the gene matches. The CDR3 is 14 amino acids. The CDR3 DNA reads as TGTGCCGGGGGGGAGACAGGGGGCCCGATGGGTTTCACCTTC. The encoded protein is CAGGETGGPMGFTF.

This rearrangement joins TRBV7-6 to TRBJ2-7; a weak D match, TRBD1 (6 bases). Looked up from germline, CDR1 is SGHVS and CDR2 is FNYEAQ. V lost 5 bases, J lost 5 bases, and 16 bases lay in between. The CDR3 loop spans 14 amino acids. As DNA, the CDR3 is TGTGCCAGCAGCCTCACAGGGTCTCCTCACGAGCAGTACTTC. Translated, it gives CASSLTGSPHEQYF.

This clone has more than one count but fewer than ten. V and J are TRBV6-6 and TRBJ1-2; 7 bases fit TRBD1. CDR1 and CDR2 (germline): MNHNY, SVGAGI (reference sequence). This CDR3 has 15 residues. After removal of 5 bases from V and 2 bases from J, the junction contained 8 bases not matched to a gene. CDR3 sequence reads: CASSDLTGENYGYTF. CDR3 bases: TGTGCCAGCAGTGACCTTACAGGGGAAAACTATGGCTACACCTTC.

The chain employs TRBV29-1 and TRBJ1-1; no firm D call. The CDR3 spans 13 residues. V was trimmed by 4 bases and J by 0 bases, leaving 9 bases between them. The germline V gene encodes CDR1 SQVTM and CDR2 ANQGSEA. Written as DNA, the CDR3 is TGCAGCGTTGGCGGGGAAGTGAACACTGAAGCTTTCTTT. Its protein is CSVGGEVNTEAFF.

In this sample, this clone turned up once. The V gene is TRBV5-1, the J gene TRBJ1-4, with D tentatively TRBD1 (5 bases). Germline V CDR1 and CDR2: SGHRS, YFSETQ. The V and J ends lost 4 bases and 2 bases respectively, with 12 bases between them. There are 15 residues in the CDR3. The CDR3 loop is CASSSTTATNEKLFF. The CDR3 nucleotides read TGCGCCAGCAGCAGTACGACAGCCACTAATGAAAAACTGTTTTTT.

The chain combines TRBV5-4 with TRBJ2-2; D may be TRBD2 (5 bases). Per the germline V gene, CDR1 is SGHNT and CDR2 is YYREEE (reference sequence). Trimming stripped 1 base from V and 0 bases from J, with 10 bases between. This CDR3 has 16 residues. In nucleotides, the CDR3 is TGTGCCAGCAGCTTGAGTGAGGGCACGAACACCGGGGAGCTGTTTTTT. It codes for CASSLSEGTNTGELFF.

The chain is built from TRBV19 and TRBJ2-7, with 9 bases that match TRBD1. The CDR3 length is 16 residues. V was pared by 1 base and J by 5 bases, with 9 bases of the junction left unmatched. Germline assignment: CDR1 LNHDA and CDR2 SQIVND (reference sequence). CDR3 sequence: CASSIGTGTGLNEQYF. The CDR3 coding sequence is TGTGCCAGTAGTATAGGAACCGGGACAGGGTTAAACGAGCAGTACTTC.

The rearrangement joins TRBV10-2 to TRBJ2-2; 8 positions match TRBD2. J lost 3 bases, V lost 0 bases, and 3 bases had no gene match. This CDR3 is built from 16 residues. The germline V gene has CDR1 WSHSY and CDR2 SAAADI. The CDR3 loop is CASSESASGYTGELFF. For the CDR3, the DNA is TGCGCCAGCAGTGAGTCGGCTAGCGGGTACACCGGGGAGCTGTTTTTT.

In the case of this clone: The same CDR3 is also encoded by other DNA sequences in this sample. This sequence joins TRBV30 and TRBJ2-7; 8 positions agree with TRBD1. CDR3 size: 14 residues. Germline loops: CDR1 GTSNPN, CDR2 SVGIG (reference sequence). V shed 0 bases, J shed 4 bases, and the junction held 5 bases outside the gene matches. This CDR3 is CAWSVSGGSYEQYF. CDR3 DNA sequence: TGTGCCTGGAGTGTATCAGGGGGCTCGTACGAGCAGTACTTC.

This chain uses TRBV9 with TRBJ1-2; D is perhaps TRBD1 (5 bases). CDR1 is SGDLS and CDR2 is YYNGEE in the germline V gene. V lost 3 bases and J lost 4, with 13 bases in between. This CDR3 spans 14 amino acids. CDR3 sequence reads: CASSEGQLTYGYTF. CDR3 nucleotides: TGTGCCAGCAGCGAGGGGCAGTTAACCTATGGCTACACCTTC.

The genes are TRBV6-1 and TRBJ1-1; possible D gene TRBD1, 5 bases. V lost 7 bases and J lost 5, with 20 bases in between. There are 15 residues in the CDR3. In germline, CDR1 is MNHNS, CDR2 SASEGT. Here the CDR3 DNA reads TGTGCCAGCACCGGACACGACCCCCAAGAGACTGAAGCTTTCTTT. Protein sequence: CASTGHDPQETEAFF.